This T cell receptor beta chain comes out of a study of OX40 agonist ivuxolimab in advanced cancers. Study details: Every 2 weeks, patients got intravenous ivuxolimab at one of six dose levels (0.01-10 mg/kg). The dose-escalation cohort was around 83% male, with a mean age of around 54 years, ranging roughly 20 to 90.

Study outcomes and limitations: Clonal expansion by week 6 occurred in CD4+ and CD8+ blood T cells (at 0.1 to 3.0 mg/kg). CD4+ T cells averaged fewer expanded clones than CD8+ T cells.

The CDR3 extends over 12 amino acids. In germline, CDR1 is ENHRY, CDR2 SYGVKD. Trimming took 3 bases from V and 4 from J, leaving 4 bases between them. The table came from immunoSEQ multiplex PCR; TCRdb's copy has only in-frame clones and leaves some out. Found here are more than 40,000 clones, 89% of them singletons; the top ten hold about 11%. This clone is a singleton in its sample. Its antigen is as yet unknown. The rearrangement joins TRBV10-3 to TRBJ1-5; D gene unclear. Material: CD4+ or CD8+ T cells sorted from blood, obtained in a trial of the OX40 agonist ivuxolimab. This TCR came from an adult with an advanced solid tumor such as melanoma, head and neck, liver or kidney cancer. CDR3 sequence (DNA): TGTGCCATCAGTGAACAGAATCAGCCCCAGCATTTT. Protein sequence: CAISEQNQPQHF.